This TCR beta chain came from a study of T cell responses to AZD1222 COVID-19 vaccine. Only in-frame clones appear in the TCRdb table, and some are missing; sequencing was by immunoSEQ multiplex PCR. Counted here are some 120,000 clones, over 80% occurring once; the ten biggest clones make up around 0.96%. V gave up 6 bases and J gave up 2 bases, with 12 bases separating them. The germline gives CDR1 LNHDA, CDR2 SQIVND (reference sequence). The CDR3 loop spans 14 amino acids. The sample in question was peripheral blood, obtained on day 0 of AZD1222 vaccination. The sequence was obtained from an adult in good health. The J gene is TRBJ2-3, the V gene TRBV19; D may be TRBD2 (5 bases). CDR3 sequence (DNA): TGTGCCAGTAGCTTGGAGGAGGTCACAGATACGCAGTATTTT. Translation gives CASSLEEVTDTQYF.